This T cell receptor (beta chain) comes out of a study of blood T cell repertoires in COVID-19. At the level of the study: Samples representing acute and convalescent COVID-19 were sourced from the United States, Italy and Spain. The cDNA or gDNA used as material had been derived from T cells, B-cell-depleted T cells, or PBMCs.

Per the germline V gene, CDR1 is SGHRS and CDR2 is YFSETQ. V dropped 0 bases and J dropped 0 bases, with 7 bases sitting between them. CDR3 length: 15 amino acids. Under the authors' procedure: Estimation of nucleated cell counts relied on the amplification of reference gene primers. The method was immunoSEQ multiplex PCR; TCRdb's version includes in-frame clones alone and lacks a portion of them. V and J calls and clone size are copied from that table; D and trimming were computed from the DNA. Of about 150,000 clones in the sample, roughly four fifths were seen once. Sequences were obtained from peripheral blood. This clonotype originated in a man aged 80 or over with acute or convalescent COVID-19. The chain couples TRBV5-1 to TRBJ2-1; possibly TRBD1 for D (5 bases). DNA for the CDR3: TGCGCCAGCAGCTTGGGGCAGGGCTCCTACAATGAGCAGTTCTTC. Protein product: CASSLGQGSYNEQFF. The full variable domain, in which reference TRBV5-1 and TRBJ2-1 provide the parts outside the CDR3, is KAGVTQTPRYLIKTRGQQVTLSCSPISGHRSVSWYQQTPGQGLQFLFEYFSETQRNKGNFPGRFSGRQFSNSRSEMNVSTLELGDSALYLCASSLGQGSYNEQFFGPGTRLTVL.